The sequence of this TCR beta chain was determined in a study of blood T cells in healthy people across ages. In its sample, this clonotype was seen many times. The CDR3 loop spans 13 amino acids. Trimming took off 2 bases at V and 3 bases at J, with 8 bases between the two ends. The germline gives CDR1 MNHNY, CDR2 SVGAGI (reference sequence). Together with a sample-barcoded 5' primer, a J-beta primer mix was included in a second PCR lasting about 6 to 12 cycles. Each CDR3 protein gets one entry after TCRdb re-called the 5' RACE reads with MiXCR. The sample comprises fewer than 950,000 distinct CDR3 sequences, approximately 35% of which are singletons, and over 10% rests with the top ten.

The clonotype originates from a man aged 18 to 30 in good health. The sequencing input was blood. The rearrangement links TRBV6-6 to TRBJ2-7; tentatively, D is TRBD1 (5 bases). CDR3 amino acids: CASSYAQGYEQYF. The CDR3 DNA follows: TGTGCCAGCAGTTACGCCCAGGGCTACGAGCAGTACTTC.